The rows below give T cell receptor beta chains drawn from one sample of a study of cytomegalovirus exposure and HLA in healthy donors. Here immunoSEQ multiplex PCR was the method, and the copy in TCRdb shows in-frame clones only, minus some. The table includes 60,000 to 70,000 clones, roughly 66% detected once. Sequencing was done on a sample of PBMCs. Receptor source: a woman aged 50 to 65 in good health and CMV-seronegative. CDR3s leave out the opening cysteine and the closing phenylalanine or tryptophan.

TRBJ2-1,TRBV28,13,ASSLAERTRNEQF
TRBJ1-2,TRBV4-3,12,ASSQGTGGYGYT
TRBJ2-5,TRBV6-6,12,ASSQLAEQETQY
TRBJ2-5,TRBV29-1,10,SVGHSGETQY
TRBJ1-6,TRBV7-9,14,ASSPSLGTYNSPLH
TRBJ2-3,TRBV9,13,ASSVGIRATDTQY
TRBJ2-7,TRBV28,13,ASRSRDRDLYEQY
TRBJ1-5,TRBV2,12,ASSDQGPGQPQH
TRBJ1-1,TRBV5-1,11,ASSVVRETEAF
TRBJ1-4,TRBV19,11,DPRGATNEKLF
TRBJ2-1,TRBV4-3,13,ASSQELADYNEQF
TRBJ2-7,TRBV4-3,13,ASSQDWTVTYEQY
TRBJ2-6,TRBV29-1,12,SVDVGAGANVLT
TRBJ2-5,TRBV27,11,ASSFSGSETQY
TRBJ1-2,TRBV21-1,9,ASITLHGYT
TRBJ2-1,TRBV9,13,ASSGGLAGEWEQF